This TCR beta chain stems from a study of type 1 regulatory T cells. This clonotype has more than one count but fewer than ten. V gave up 4 bases and J gave up 3 bases; unmatched junction bases: 14. Looked up from germline, CDR1 is DFQATT and CDR2 is SNEGSKA (reference sequence). CDR3 length equals 18 residues. TCRdb re-called the reads through MiXCR, storing one row per CDR3 protein. The data hold 15,000 to 20,000 distinct CDR3 sequences, with roughly 10% observed a single time. The sequencing sample was made of CD4+ T cells, either the whole sample or a sorted fraction (not recorded which). The chain is built from TRBV20-1 and TRBJ2-1; TRBD2 matches at 11 bases. This TCR derives from a human donor in good health. CDR3 nucleotides: TGCAGTGCTAAAGGGGGCTTAGCGGGAGGGTTGGGCTACAATGAGCAGTTCTTC. Residues: CSAKGGLAGGLGYNEQFF.